This record looks at one T cell receptor (beta chain) sequence and its context. Its matching antigen is unknown. Every bit of the isolated RNA underwent reverse transcription, so sequencing read expressed TCRB transcripts. The assay was immunoSEQ multiplex PCR, and TCRdb's table has in-frame clones only and misses some. The repertoire includes around 140,000 clones, 7.5% to 9.5% of them detected once, and roughly 0.75% sits in the top ten. The sample originates from a study of beta chain features in type 1 diabetes. Overall study results and limits: In all four CD4+ subsets, TCRB CDR3 length was significantly, moderately reduced in type 1 diabetes.

CDR1 is SGHTA and CDR2 is FQGNSA in the germline V gene. This CDR3 is built from 15 residues. Unmatched junction bases numbered 11, after V lost 2 bases and J lost 8 bases. This sequence joins TRBV7-2 and TRBJ1-2; 7 bases are shared with TRBD1. Material: central memory CD4+ T cells from blood. This receptor was obtained from a young man with type 1 diabetes. The CDR3 DNA is TGTGCCAGCAGCTTACCGGGACAGCTCCAGGGGGGCTACACCTTC. Protein product: CASSLPGQLQGGYTF.